The rows below give T cell receptor beta chains drawn from one sample of a study of blood T cell repertoires in COVID-19. Sequencing used immunoSEQ multiplex PCR; TCRdb keeps in-frame clones, though not all of them. The sample lists 400,000 to 550,000 clones; about 89% were seen once. Sequencing was performed on peripheral blood. The receptors were gathered from a woman in her twenties or thirties with acute or convalescent COVID-19. Each CDR3 is given without its conserved first and last residue. Size tells how often a clone was seen (once, few, many) or the class of an expanded clone, and some rows leave it out.

cdr3_aa | v_call | clone_size | j_call
ASSLAAFFGWGYT | TRBV7-2 | - | TRBJ1-2
ASRPVDRLSGEKLF | TRBV19 | - | TRBJ1-4
ASSRRPGSPLH | TRBV7-2 | - | TRBJ1-6
ASSQAQETQY | TRBV3-1/TRBV3-2 | - | TRBJ2-5
ASIGLDGELF | TRBV5-1 | - | TRBJ2-2
ASSIGAPGQPQH | TRBV19 | - | TRBJ1-5
ASSYRANQETQY | TRBV5-5 | - | TRBJ2-5
ASSYSYSPDTQY | TRBV6-5 | - | TRBJ2-3
ASSLFGTRGNEQF | TRBV13 | - | TRBJ2-1
ASSQGRYYNEQF | TRBV14 | - | TRBJ2-1
ASSRLGTEAF | TRBV3-1/TRBV3-2 | - | TRBJ1-1
ASKGASDTQY | TRBV6-5 | - | TRBJ2-3
ATRQGAGNEQF | TRBV28 | few | TRBJ2-1
ASSSATGPIGGYT | TRBV7-8 | - | TRBJ1-2
SARGGYEQY | TRBV20-1 | once | TRBJ2-7
ASDSQGAYEQY | TRBV7-9 | - | TRBJ2-7
ASTQIGFSGKLF | TRBV6-5 | - | TRBJ1-4
ASSYSFAEAF | TRBV6-2/TRBV6-3 | - | TRBJ1-1
ASSTTGDAYSPTYEQY | TRBV19 | - | TRBJ2-7
ASSLVGGKASYEQY | TRBV5-1 | - | TRBJ2-7
ASSLISGRTEAF | TRBV5-1 | - | TRBJ1-1
AWRVWGAGNTIY | TRBV30 | - | TRBJ1-3
ATAVGQGRNEQF | TRBV19 | - | TRBJ2-1
ASSPADRGGTEAF | TRBV6-5 | once | TRBJ1-1
ASSPGTDLA | TRBV18 | - | TRBJ1-2
ASSAGATNQPQH | TRBV2 | - | TRBJ1-5
ASSPPGSNYGYT | TRBV4-1 | - | TRBJ1-2
ASSPQGNGELF | TRBV7-9 | - | TRBJ2-2
ASTEETEAF | TRBV19 | - | TRBJ1-1
ASRIGTSGASEQY | TRBV28 | - | TRBJ2-7
ASSLSRGVGNTGELF | TRBV5-5 | - | TRBJ2-2
ASSLSKRVPLH | TRBV28 | - | TRBJ1-6
ASSQQLDTEAF | TRBV4-2 | - | TRBJ1-1
SVERAYEQY | TRBV20-1 | - | TRBJ2-7
ASSRLGGGSADVGKLF | TRBV5-6 | - | TRBJ1-4
ASSKDWRGAETQY | TRBV5-4 | - | TRBJ2-5
ASSDSLRCFSGGANTGELF | TRBV6-4 | - | TRBJ2-2
ASSLGGSVDGYT | TRBV7-6 | once | TRBJ1-2
ASSLQGFGETQY | TRBV7-3 | - | TRBJ2-5
ASSPTGIHEQY | TRBV27 | - | TRBJ2-7
ASSPGQVGAYNEQF | TRBV18 | - | TRBJ2-1
ASGLGSYQAAYGYT | TRBV12-5 | - | TRBJ1-2
ASSKGGSNTEAF | TRBV28 | - | TRBJ1-1
ASSQRRGGPETQY | TRBV3-1/TRBV3-2 | - | TRBJ2-5
ASSKWRGQGIGNQPQH | TRBV21-1 | - | TRBJ1-5
ASSLKSRGGDTQY | TRBV28 | once | TRBJ2-3
ASSLRGQSYEQY | TRBV5-4 | - | TRBJ2-7
ASSLPGSQPQH | TRBV28 | - | TRBJ1-5